This TCR beta chain derives from a study of vaccination and CD4 T cells after COVID-19. For the study at large: Recovered patients in the cohort numbered six men and four women, two of them Hispanic. Cellular stimulation was performed using overlapping spike peptides derived from SARS-CoV-2, HCoV-NL63, HCoV-OC43 and HCoV-229E.

The table lists this clonotype with a few counts. What it recognizes is unknown. This CDR3 is built from 16 residues. Germline assignment: CDR1 KGHDR and CDR2 SFDVKD. Trimming stripped 3 bases from V and 4 bases from J, with 15 bases between. The treatment is: roughly 10-day PBMC culture with coronavirus spike peptide pools or control peptides (ViraFEST assay). Negative selection recovered the CD4+ T cells once they had spent less than 11 days in culture. CD4+ T cells that had been cultured provided DNA sequenced with the Oncomine TCR Beta short-read assay. TCRdb re-called the PCR reads through MiXCR, storing one row per CDR3 protein. The sample has around 19,000 distinct CDR3 sequences; about 68% are singletons. Broader study findings: Convalescent patients gained a median approximately 88% of their reactive clones only post-vaccination.

The sequenced sample was CD4+ T cells from blood, cultured in vitro. This chain joins TRBV24-1 and TRBJ2-1; D perhaps matches TRBD2 (6 bases). This TCR came from a human donor who had recovered from COVID-19. Here the CDR3 DNA reads TGTGCCACCAGTGATCCCTCCGGGAGAGCATACAATGAGCAGTTCTTC. It yields the protein CATSDPSGRAYNEQFF.